This section outlines one TCR beta chain sequence together with its context. The antigen remains undetermined. The PCR was carried out with 60 Vbeta primers and 13 Jbeta primers. TCRdb keeps only in-frame clones here, not all; method: immunoSEQ multiplex PCR. Among about 130,000 clones listed, roughly 70% were seen once. The sample originates from a study of cytomegalovirus exposure and HLA in healthy donors. Regarding the study as a whole: Highly shared sequence variants in one cluster were likely a sequencing artifact. Indistinguishable V segments such as TRBV6-2 and TRBV6-3 were excluded.

Germline V CDR1 and CDR2: LNHDA, SQIVND (reference sequence). The CDR3 is made up of 13 amino acids. The V end lost 5 bases, the J end lost 1 base, and 8 bases lay between the germline ends. This TCR was recovered from a man aged 25 to 45 in good health and CMV-seronegative. V is TRBV19 and J is TRBJ1-1, with D perhaps TRBD1 (6 bases). Sequenced: PBMCs. The CDR3, as DNA: TGTGCCAGTAGTCGACAGGAGAACACTGAAGCTTTCTTT. It is translated as CASSRQENTEAFF.